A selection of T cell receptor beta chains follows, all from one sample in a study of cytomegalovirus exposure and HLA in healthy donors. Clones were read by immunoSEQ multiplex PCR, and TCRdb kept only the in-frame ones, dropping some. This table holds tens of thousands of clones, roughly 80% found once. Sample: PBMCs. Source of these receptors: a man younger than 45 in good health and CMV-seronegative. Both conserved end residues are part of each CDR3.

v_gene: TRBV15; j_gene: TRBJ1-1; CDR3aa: CATSQGLTEAFF
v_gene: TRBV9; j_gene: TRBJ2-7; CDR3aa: CASSAALAGSYEQYF
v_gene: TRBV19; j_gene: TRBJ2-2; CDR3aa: CASLRPSGGVGGTGELFF
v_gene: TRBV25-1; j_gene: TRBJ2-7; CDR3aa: CASSVGGGYSYEQYF
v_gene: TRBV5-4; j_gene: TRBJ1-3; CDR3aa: CASFSGNTIYF
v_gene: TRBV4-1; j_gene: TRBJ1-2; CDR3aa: CASLPGQGTLNYGYTF
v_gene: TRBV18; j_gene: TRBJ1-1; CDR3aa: CASSPQGSGQLNTEAFF
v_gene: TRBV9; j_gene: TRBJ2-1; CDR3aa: CASSWGGEQFF
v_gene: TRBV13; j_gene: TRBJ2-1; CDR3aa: CASSRARDRQFF
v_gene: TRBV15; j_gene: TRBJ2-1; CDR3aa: CATSRDVGGGEDEQFF
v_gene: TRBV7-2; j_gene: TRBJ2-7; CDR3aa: CASSRDTYEQYF
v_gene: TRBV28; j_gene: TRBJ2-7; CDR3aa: CASSHGGEFEQYF
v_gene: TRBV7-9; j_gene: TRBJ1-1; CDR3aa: CSSSYRQETEAFF
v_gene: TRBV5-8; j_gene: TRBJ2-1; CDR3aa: CASSTGTGHNEQFF
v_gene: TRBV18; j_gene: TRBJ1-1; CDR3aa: CASSPPVGRNTEAFF
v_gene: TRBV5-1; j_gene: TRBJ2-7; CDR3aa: CASSSTTGGTYEQYF
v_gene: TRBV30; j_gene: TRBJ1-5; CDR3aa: CAWSGTGSNQPQHF